These T cell receptor beta chains were read from a single sample in a study of T cells in localized non-small cell lung cancer. Sequencing used immunoSEQ multiplex PCR; TCRdb keeps in-frame clones, though not all of them. The sample has about 11,000 clones, roughly four fifths seen once; the top ten hold less than 20%. Sample: peripheral blood mononuclear cells, taken before any cancer treatment. The receptors originated from a female donor over 55 with stage II lung adenocarcinoma. Each CDR3 is given with its conserved first and last residue. The order of the fields is D gene, J gene, V gene, clone size, CDR3 protein, CDR3 DNA. The D gene is left open where the match is weak. The size of a clone is reported for some rows only, either as once, few or many, or as a class for expanded clones.

>-|TRBJ1-2|TRBV19|-
CASHREGYGYTF
TGTGCCAGCCACAGGGAGGGCTATGGCTACACCTTC
>-|TRBJ2-3|TRBV7-3|few
CASSFDSWKSPDTQYF
TGTGCCAGCAGCTTTGACTCCTGGAAGAGCCCAGATACGCAGTATTTT
>-|TRBJ2-4|TRBV2|-
CASSNSGGVGNIQYF
TGTGCCAGCAGTAATTCGGGTGGCGTTGGAAACATTCAGTACTTC
>TRBD1|TRBJ2-7|TRBV27|few
CASSLQSNRGEQYF
TGTGCCAGCAGTTTACAGTCTAACAGGGGCGAGCAGTACTTC
>-|TRBJ1-5|TRBV28|-
CASSLHNQQPQHF
TGTGCCAGCAGCCTACACAACCAACAGCCCCAGCATTTT
>-|TRBJ1-2|TRBV28|-
CASSLGVAGQGGYTF
TGTGCCAGCAGTTTAGGAGTGGCGGGGCAGGGTGGCTACACCTTC
>-|TRBJ2-3|TRBV7-9|-
CASSPRGSTSRDTQYF
TGTGCCAGCAGCCCACGGGGATCTACGTCCAGAGATACGCAGTATTTT
>-|TRBJ1-5|TRBV15|-
CATSRGGRGGRGNQPQHF
TGTGCCACCAGCAGAGGGGGCAGGGGAGGAAGGGGCAATCAGCCCCAGCATTTT
>-|TRBJ1-2|TRBV19|once
CASSIRGLDYGYTF
TGTGCCAGTAGTATAAGGGGCCTGGACTATGGCTACACCTTC
>TRBD2|TRBJ2-1|TRBV7-2|-
CASSTTSVPYNEQFF
TGTGCCAGCAGCACGACTAGCGTTCCTTACAATGAGCAGTTCTTC
>-|TRBJ1-3|TRBV5-1|-
CASSLAGGSSGNTIYF
TGCGCCAGCAGCTTGGCGGGGGGAAGCTCTGGAAACACCATATATTTT
>TRBD1|TRBJ1-4|TRBV18|-
CASSPGQGSTNEKLFF
TGTGCCAGCTCACCGGGACAGGGTTCAACTAATGAAAAACTGTTTTTT
>TRBD2|TRBJ2-1|TRBV10-3|-
CAIRGSGGAGNEQFF
TGTGCCATCAGAGGGAGCGGGGGGGCCGGGAATGAGCAGTTCTTC
>-|TRBJ1-2|TRBV6-1|-
CASSGRFYGYTF
TGTGCCAGCAGTGGCAGGTTCTATGGCTACACCTTC
>-|TRBJ1-1|TRBV11-2|once
CASSFWGTEAFF
TGTGCCAGCAGCTTCTGGGGTACCGAAGCTTTCTTT
>TRBD1|TRBJ1-1|TRBV4-3|once
CASSQDKRHGQGVIGNTEAFF
TGCGCCAGCAGCCAAGACAAACGCCATGGGCAGGGGGTTATAGGGAACACTGAAGCTTTCTTT
>-|TRBJ2-1|TRBV9|-
CASSNTGAPYNEQFF
TGTGCCAGCAGCAATACGGGGGCACCCTACAATGAGCAGTTCTTC
>TRBD1|TRBJ2-1|TRBV4-3|few
CASSQDGTGNLYNEQFF
TGCGCCAGCAGCCAAGATGGGACAGGGAATCTCTACAATGAGCAGTTCTTC
>-|TRBJ1-6|TRBV6-5|once
CASSYSQLGWDSPLHF
TGTGCCAGCAGTTACTCCCAGTTGGGATGGGATTCACCCCTCCACTTT
>TRBD2|TRBJ2-3|TRBV19|few
CASSFGLAGAQGTQYF
TGTGCCAGTAGTTTCGGACTAGCGGGGGCACAGGGTACGCAGTATTTT